These 2 T cell receptor beta chains were all obtained from the same sample, sequenced in a study of cytomegalovirus exposure and HLA in healthy donors. Clones were sequenced by immunoSEQ multiplex PCR, and TCRdb holds only the in-frame ones, with some missing. The data show about 130,000 clones, with about 91% seen just once and about 10% held by the top ten. Sample: PBMCs. The receptors originated from a woman aged 18-29 years in good health and CMV-seropositive.

The chain is built from TRBV11-2 and TRBJ1-2; D is unresolved. The CDR3 is 13 residues long. Trimming stripped 5 bases from V and 4 bases from J, with 11 bases between. The germline CDR1 and CDR2 sequences are SGHAT and FQNNGV. In DNA, the CDR3 is TGTGCCAGCAGCGCGTACCCTCCCTATGGCTACACCTTC. It codes for CASSAYPPYGYTF.

This sequence joins TRBV9 and TRBJ2-3, with 8 nucleotides matching TRBD2. The CDR3 contains 17 residues. From germline, CDR1 is SGDLS and CDR2 YYNGEE. The V gene end was trimmed by 0 bases and the J gene end by 5 bases; junction bases not matched to a gene: 11. The CDR3 reads CASSVVGSGGSGDTQYF. The DNA of the CDR3 is TGTGCCAGCAGCGTAGTGGGAAGCGGGGGTTCAGGAGATACGCAGTATTTT.